The rows below give T cell receptor beta chains drawn from one sample of a study of response to subunit inactivated influenza vaccine. TCRdb re-derived calls from the RT-PCR reads in MiXCR, one entry per CDR3 protein. The repertoire holds 500,000 to 600,000 distinct CDR3 sequences, with about 15% as singletons. Sequencing used CD4+ T cells sorted from PBMCs, obtained 23 to 25 months after vaccination. The source of these receptors is a man between 50 and 75 years old who received an inactivated influenza vaccine. The CDR3 runs from the conserved cysteine through the conserved F or W. The order of the fields is J gene, clone size, D gene, V gene, CDR3 protein. The D gene is left open where the match is weak. Not all rows give a size; the values are once, few, many and, for expanded clones, a class.

j_call: TRBJ1-1
clone_size: .
d_call: TRBD1
v_call: TRBV3-1
cdr3_aa: CASSQQYRGLVAFF

j_call: TRBJ2-2
clone_size: few
d_call: .
v_call: TRBV6-1
cdr3_aa: CASSPGGRGGTGELFF

j_call: TRBJ2-5
clone_size: few
d_call: TRBD1
v_call: TRBV9
cdr3_aa: CASSPSSGQQETQYF

j_call: TRBJ1-2
clone_size: .
d_call: .
v_call: TRBV28
cdr3_aa: CASSSPGGEGSGYTF

j_call: TRBJ2-7
clone_size: .
d_call: .
v_call: TRBV18
cdr3_aa: CASSDALQSYEQYF

j_call: TRBJ2-2
clone_size: many
d_call: .
v_call: TRBV29-1
cdr3_aa: CSVQENTGELFF

j_call: TRBJ1-1
clone_size: .
d_call: .
v_call: TRBV9
cdr3_aa: CASSVVQGLNTEAFF

j_call: TRBJ2-2
clone_size: few
d_call: TRBD2
v_call: TRBV7-8
cdr3_aa: CASSLEILAVGGELFF

j_call: TRBJ1-2
clone_size: .
d_call: .
v_call: TRBV12-3/TRBV12-4
cdr3_aa: CASRTIQGYGYTF

j_call: TRBJ1-1
clone_size: .
d_call: .
v_call: TRBV18
cdr3_aa: CASSPTSQGHTEAFF

j_call: TRBJ2-1
clone_size: few
d_call: TRBD2
v_call: TRBV28
cdr3_aa: CASSSRLLAGYNEQFF

j_call: TRBJ2-1
clone_size: .
d_call: TRBD2
v_call: TRBV20-1
cdr3_aa: CSARALADSYNEQFF

j_call: TRBJ2-3
clone_size: .
d_call: .
v_call: TRBV5-1
cdr3_aa: CASSRFPSVGTDTQYF

j_call: TRBJ2-1
clone_size: .
d_call: .
v_call: TRBV21-1
cdr3_aa: CASREPTRGVREQFF

j_call: TRBJ2-2
clone_size: few
d_call: .
v_call: TRBV12-3/TRBV12-4
cdr3_aa: CASSPALANTGELFF

j_call: TRBJ1-2
clone_size: few
d_call: TRBD1
v_call: TRBV12-3/TRBV12-4
cdr3_aa: CASSPTPGQGDYGYTF

j_call: TRBJ2-7
clone_size: .
d_call: .
v_call: TRBV7-2
cdr3_aa: CASSFYGYEQYF

j_call: TRBJ2-1
clone_size: few
d_call: TRBD2
v_call: TRBV3-1
cdr3_aa: CASSQAGGPGEQFF

j_call: TRBJ1-1
clone_size: .
d_call: .
v_call: TRBV29-1
cdr3_aa: CSVRRQGRNTEAFF

j_call: TRBJ1-4
clone_size: few
d_call: TRBD1
v_call: TRBV20-1
cdr3_aa: CSATGTGLRANEKLFF

j_call: TRBJ2-3
clone_size: .
d_call: TRBD1
v_call: TRBV24-1
cdr3_aa: CATSGPGQGRHTQYF

j_call: TRBJ2-2
clone_size: many
d_call: .
v_call: TRBV20-1
cdr3_aa: CSASPSGADRRVTGELFF

j_call: TRBJ1-2
clone_size: many
d_call: .
v_call: TRBV5-1
cdr3_aa: CASSFMDNYGYTF

j_call: TRBJ2-3
clone_size: many
d_call: .
v_call: TRBV6-1
cdr3_aa: CASRQGSSGTDTQYF

j_call: TRBJ2-7
clone_size: .
d_call: .
v_call: TRBV6-2/TRBV6-3
cdr3_aa: CASREQRGSSYEQYF

j_call: TRBJ1-4
clone_size: .
d_call: .
v_call: TRBV29-1
cdr3_aa: CSVKAYNEKLFF

j_call: TRBJ2-7
clone_size: .
d_call: TRBD2
v_call: TRBV11-2
cdr3_aa: CASSLVAGGTYEQYF

j_call: TRBJ1-2
clone_size: .
d_call: .
v_call: TRBV21-1
cdr3_aa: CASRLDRGPSVEYGYTF

j_call: TRBJ2-4
clone_size: .
d_call: .
v_call: TRBV2
cdr3_aa: CASSLITGKLAKNIQYF

j_call: TRBJ1-4
clone_size: .
d_call: .
v_call: TRBV20-1
cdr3_aa: CSATTSGQGIEKLFF

j_call: TRBJ1-4
clone_size: many
d_call: .
v_call: TRBV5-1
cdr3_aa: CASSSQGRTTNEKLFF

j_call: TRBJ2-3
clone_size: .
d_call: TRBD1
v_call: TRBV6-1
cdr3_aa: CASRSPGGPDTQYF

j_call: TRBJ1-5
clone_size: .
d_call: .
v_call: TRBV4-1
cdr3_aa: CASSQAVHREQPQHF

j_call: TRBJ2-3
clone_size: many
d_call: TRBD2
v_call: TRBV10-3
cdr3_aa: CAIKLAGTFLDTQYF

j_call: TRBJ2-5
clone_size: .
d_call: .
v_call: TRBV5-6
cdr3_aa: CASSSMTGIGTQYF